In its sample, the clone carrying this T cell receptor (beta chain) was seen many times. What it recognizes is unknown. A J-beta primer mix and a sample-barcoded 5' primer were used in a second PCR of roughly 6 to 11 cycles. Each cDNA molecule, via a template-switch adaptor with 12 random nucleotides, was tagged. TCRdb called the 5' RACE reads again in MiXCR, with one record for every CDR3 protein. The sample shows under 1 million distinct CDR3 sequences, roughly 44% of them seen only once. CDR3 size: 13 residues. Germline values: CDR1 MNHEY, CDR2 SMNVEV (reference sequence). V lost 3 bases and J lost 5; bases outside the gene matches: 3. Every donor gave 9 to 10 milliliters of peripheral blood. Per sample, at least 6 micrograms of total RNA were extracted. These data originate in a study of blood T cells in healthy people across ages. Study-wide results and limits: Long-lived and aged donors differed, with more naive CD4+ cells and higher diversity in the long-lived.

This clonotype originated in a man aged 55-75 years in good health. The specimen sequenced was blood. The rearrangement uses TRBV27 and TRBJ2-5; TRBD1 agrees at 7 bases. The CDR3 loop reads CASSFTGVETQYF. As DNA, the CDR3 is TGTGCCAGCAGTTTTACAGGGGTGGAGACCCAGTACTTC.